These 16 T cell receptor beta chains originate from one sample sequenced in a study of cytomegalovirus exposure and HLA in healthy donors. Both 60 Vbeta primers and 13 Jbeta primers went into the PCR. Clones were read by immunoSEQ multiplex PCR, and TCRdb kept only the in-frame ones, dropping some. The repertoire has 90,000 to 120,000 clones, 77% of them found once; the top ten carry under 5%. Sequences were obtained from PBMCs. These receptors came from a male donor in good health and CMV-seronegative.

The J gene is TRBJ1-3, the V gene TRBV5-1; 7 bases agree with TRBD1. In germline, CDR1 is SGHRS, CDR2 YFSETQ. There are 16 residues in the CDR3. V dropped 4 bases and J dropped 2; count of bases not matched to a gene: 9. The CDR3 nucleotides are TGCGCCAGCAGCCCACGACAGGGAGTGGCTGGAAACACCATATATTTT. This codes for CASSPRQGVAGNTIYF.

The V gene is TRBV11-2, the J gene TRBJ2-1; TRBD2 matches 10 bases. V trimming: 1 base; J trimming: 8 bases; junction bases outside the gene matches: 8. From germline, CDR1 is SGHAT and CDR2 FQNNGV. The CDR3 is 16 amino acids. The CDR3 DNA sequence: TGTGCCAGCAGCTTAGTCCTAGCGGGAGAAAGGGATGAGCAGTTCTTC. Its translation is CASSLVLAGERDEQFF.

The sample holds a few counts of this clone. The CDR3 reads CASSQGQPANYGYTF. The CDR3 DNA reads TGCGCCAGCAGCCAGGGGCAACCTGCTAACTATGGCTACACCTTC. This chain uses TRBV4-1 with TRBJ1-2; a possible D gene is TRBD1 (5 bases). Germline V gives CDR1 MGHRA, CDR2 YSYEKL. Trimming cost V 3 bases and J 0 bases, with 11 bases left between them. CDR3 size: 15 residues.

The chain couples TRBV15 to TRBJ2-7; the match to TRBD1 covers 10 bases. Germline V lookup: CDR1 LNHNV, CDR2 YYDKDF (reference sequence). The CDR3 extends over 15 amino acids. V shed 3 bases and J 5 bases; nucleotides not matched to a gene: 7. The CDR3 is CATSSPDRGLNEQYF. The DNA for the CDR3 is TGTGCCACCAGCAGTCCCGACAGGGGGCTCAACGAGCAGTACTTC.

This chain uses TRBV30 with TRBJ2-3; the D is unclear. The ends were cut back, 2 bases at V and 7 bases at J, with 7 bases in the middle. The CDR3 totals 11 residues. Germline CDR1 and CDR2: GTSNPN and SVGIG (reference sequence). CDR3 in DNA: TGTGCCTGGAGTATGGAGAATACGCAGTATTTT. This sequence encodes CAWSMENTQYF.

The chain has TRBV27 and TRBJ2-1, with 8 bases matching TRBD2. Germline CDR1 is MNHEY and CDR2 is SMNVEV (reference sequence). J lost 2 bases, V lost 2 bases, and 8 bases had no gene match. The CDR3 spans 17 residues. This CDR3 reads CASSLNPSGRAYNEQFF. The CDR3 DNA reads TGTGCCAGCAGTTTAAACCCCAGCGGGAGAGCCTACAATGAGCAGTTCTTC.

V usage is TRBV7-9 and J usage is TRBJ2-3, with TRBD2 identical over 8 bases. Trimming took 3 bases from V and 2 from J; bases not matched to a gene: 4. Germline V CDR1 and CDR2: SEHNR, FQNEAQ (reference sequence). The CDR3 has 15 residues. Here the CDR3 reads CASSFISGDTDTQYF. CDR3 in DNA: TGTGCCAGCAGCTTCATTAGCGGGGACACAGATACGCAGTATTTT.

The chain couples TRBV2 to TRBJ1-3; no clear D. This CDR3 comprises 12 residues. CDR1 SNHLY and CDR2 FYNNEI come from the germline V gene. V lost 3 bases, J lost 7 bases, and 7 bases lay in between. The CDR3 spells CASSDRGNTIYF. CDR3 bases: TGTGCCAGCAGTGACCGAGGGAACACCATATATTTT.

The chain has TRBV4-1 and TRBJ1-4; D may be TRBD1 (5 bases). From germline, CDR1 is MGHRA and CDR2 YSYEKL. V was shortened by 3 bases and J by 4 bases, with 9 bases between the two germline ends. The CDR3 covers 14 residues. CDR3 sequence reads: CASSQLGLNEKLFF. CDR3 nucleotide sequence: TGCGCCAGCAGCCAGCTGGGACTTAATGAAAAACTGTTTTTT.

Only a few counts were recorded for this clone. The V and J genes are TRBV6-5 and TRBJ1-1; possible D gene TRBD1, 5 bases. Between the trimmed V and J ends, which lost 5 bases and 3 bases, there was a span of 16 bases. Germline CDR1 MNHEY, CDR2 SVGAGI. This CDR3 is built from 15 residues. DNA for the CDR3: TGTGCCAGCAGTCGGGGGGGACGGGGGGACACTGAAGCTTTCTTT. Translating gives CASSRGGRGDTEAFF.

The rearrangement uses TRBV2 and TRBJ1-4; perhaps TRBD1 as D (6 bases). Germline V gene sequence: CDR1 SNHLY, CDR2 FYNNEI. V lost 7 bases and J 7 bases, leaving 19 bases between the germline ends. The CDR3 is 15 residues long. The CDR3 DNA is TGTGCCAGCAAGAGGATTACGACAGGCGGTGAAAAACTGTTTTTT. Translating gives CASKRITTGGEKLFF. The full variable domain, in which reference TRBV2 and TRBJ1-4 provide the parts outside the CDR3, is EPEVTQTPSHQVTQMGQEVILRCVPISNHLYFYWYRQILGQKVEFLVSFYNNEISEKSEIFDDQFSVERPDGSNFTLKIRSTKLEDSAMYFCASKRITTGGEKLFFGSGTQLSVL.

The J gene is TRBJ2-1, the V gene TRBV29-1; the D is unclear. CDR1 is SQVTM, CDR2 ANQGSEA, per germline. This CDR3 has 12 amino acids. The germline V and J ends were trimmed by 4 bases and 5 bases, with 9 bases remaining between them. The CDR3 reads CSVAGGDNEQFF. CDR3 bases: TGCAGCGTTGCGGGTGGAGACAATGAGCAGTTCTTC.

The CDR3: CASRSGGLGNQPQHF. In DNA form, the CDR3 reads TGTGCCAGCAGGTCAGGGGGCTTGGGCAATCAGCCCCAGCATTTT. The chain combines TRBV6-1 with TRBJ1-5; 8 nucleotides align to TRBD1. V lost 6 bases to trimming and J lost 2 bases; unmatched junction nucleotides: 6. This CDR3 contains 15 residues. Germline CDR1 is MNHNS and CDR2 is SASEGT.

This chain links TRBV25-1 with TRBJ2-1, with D possibly TRBD2 on 6 matching bases. V shed 3 bases and J shed 1 base, with 10 bases lying between them. The germline gives CDR1 MGHDK, CDR2 SYGVNS. The CDR3 is made up of 15 amino acids. The chain's CDR3 is CASSDVAGSYNEQFF. Written as DNA, the CDR3 is TGTGCCAGCAGTGATGTGGCGGGATCCTACAATGAGCAGTTCTTC.

The chain joins TRBV6-6 to TRBJ2-3; maybe TRBD2 (6 bases). The V and J ends lost 10 bases and 0 bases respectively, with 14 bases between them. The CDR3 length is 14 residues. Germline-derived CDR1 and CDR2 are MNHNY and SVGAGI (reference sequence). The CDR3 is CATARAGSTDTQYF. CDR3 DNA sequence: TGTGCCACCGCGAGGGCGGGAAGCACAGATACGCAGTATTTT.

The J gene is TRBJ1-1, the V gene TRBV4-2; 7 bases map to TRBD1. CDR1 LGHNA and CDR2 YNFKEQ come from the germline V gene. Trimming at V came to 2 bases and at J to 3 bases, leaving 9 bases not matched to a gene. The CDR3 is made up of 16 amino acids. The CDR3 reads CASSQYRGIRDTEAFF. CDR3 in DNA: TGTGCCAGCAGCCAATACAGGGGAATAAGGGACACTGAAGCTTTCTTT.